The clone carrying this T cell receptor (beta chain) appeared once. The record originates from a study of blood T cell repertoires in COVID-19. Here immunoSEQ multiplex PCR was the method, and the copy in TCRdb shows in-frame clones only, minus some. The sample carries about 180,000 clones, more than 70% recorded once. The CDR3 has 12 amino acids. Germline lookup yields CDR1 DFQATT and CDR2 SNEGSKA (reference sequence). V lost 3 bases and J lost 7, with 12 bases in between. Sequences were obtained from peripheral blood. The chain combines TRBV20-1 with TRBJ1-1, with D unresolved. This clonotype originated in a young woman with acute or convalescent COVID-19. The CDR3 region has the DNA TGCAGTGCTAGTCTCCGAACTATTGAAGCTTTCTTT. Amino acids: CSASLRTIEAFF.